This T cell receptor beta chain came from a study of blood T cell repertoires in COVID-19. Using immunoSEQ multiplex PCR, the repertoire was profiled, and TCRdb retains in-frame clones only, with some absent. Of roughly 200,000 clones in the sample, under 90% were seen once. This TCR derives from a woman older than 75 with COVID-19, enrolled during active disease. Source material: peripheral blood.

The DNA for the CDR3 is TGTGCCACCAGTGATGCCGGGACAGGAGGCAATCAGCCCCAGCATTTT. Its translation: CATSDAGTGGNQPQHF. The chain links TRBV24-1 to TRBJ1-5; 8 positions match TRBD1. Germline V lookup: CDR1 KGHDR, CDR2 SFDVKD. V shed 3 bases and J 2 bases; nucleotides not matched to a gene: 5. The CDR3 covers 16 residues.